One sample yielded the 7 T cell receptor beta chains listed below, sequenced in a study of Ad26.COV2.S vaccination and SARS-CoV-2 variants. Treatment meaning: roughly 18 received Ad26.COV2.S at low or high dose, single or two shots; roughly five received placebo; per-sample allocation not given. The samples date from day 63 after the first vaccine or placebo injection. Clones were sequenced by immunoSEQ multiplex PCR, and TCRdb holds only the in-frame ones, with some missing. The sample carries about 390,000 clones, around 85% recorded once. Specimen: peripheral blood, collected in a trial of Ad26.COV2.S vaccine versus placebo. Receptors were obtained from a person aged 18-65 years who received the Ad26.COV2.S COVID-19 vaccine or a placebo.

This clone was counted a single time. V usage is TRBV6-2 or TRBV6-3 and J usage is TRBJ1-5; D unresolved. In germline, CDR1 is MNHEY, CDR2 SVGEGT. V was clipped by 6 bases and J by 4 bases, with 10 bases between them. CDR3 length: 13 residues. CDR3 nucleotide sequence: TGTGCCAGCAGCCGAGGCGAAAATCAGCCCCAGCATTTT. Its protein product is CASSRGENQPQHF.

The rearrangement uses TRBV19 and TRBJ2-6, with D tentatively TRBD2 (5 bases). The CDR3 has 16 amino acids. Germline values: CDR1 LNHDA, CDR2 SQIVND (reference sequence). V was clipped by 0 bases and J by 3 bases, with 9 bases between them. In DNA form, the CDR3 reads TGTGCCAGTAGTATAGATCGGGGTGTTGGGGCCAACGTCCTGACTTTC. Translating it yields CASSIDRGVGANVLTF.

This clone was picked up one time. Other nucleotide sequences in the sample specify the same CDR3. CDR3 amino acids: CASSQVQGTEAFF. The CDR3 DNA reads as TGTGCCAGCAGCCAAGTACAGGGGACTGAAGCTTTCTTT. This chain connects TRBV3-1 (or the pseudogene TRBV3-2) to TRBJ1-1; TRBD1 aligns across 7 bases. The V and J ends lost 1 base and 5 bases, in that order; junction bases with no gene match: 1. Germline CDR1 is LGHDT and CDR2 is YNNKEL (reference sequence). This CDR3 has 13 residues.

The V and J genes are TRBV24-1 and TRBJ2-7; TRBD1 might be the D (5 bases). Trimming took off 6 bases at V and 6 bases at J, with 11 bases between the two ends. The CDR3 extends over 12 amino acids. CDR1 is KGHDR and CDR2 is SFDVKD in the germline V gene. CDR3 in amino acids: CATSPSGCEQYF. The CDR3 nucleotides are TGTGCCACCAGTCCCTCAGGGTGCGAGCAGTACTTC.

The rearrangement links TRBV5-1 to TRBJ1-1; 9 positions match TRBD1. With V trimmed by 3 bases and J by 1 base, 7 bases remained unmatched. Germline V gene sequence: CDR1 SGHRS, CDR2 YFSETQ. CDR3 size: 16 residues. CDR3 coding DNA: TGCGCCAGCAGCTATCAAACACAGGGGGCGAACACTGAAGCTTTCTTT. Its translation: CASSYQTQGANTEAFF.

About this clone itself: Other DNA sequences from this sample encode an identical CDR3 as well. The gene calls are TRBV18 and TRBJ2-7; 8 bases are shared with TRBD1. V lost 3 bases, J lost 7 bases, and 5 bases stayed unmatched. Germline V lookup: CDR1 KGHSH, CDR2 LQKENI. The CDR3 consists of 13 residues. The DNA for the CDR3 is TGTGCCAGCTCACCCGGACAGGGTGGGGAGCAGTACTTC. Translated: CASSPGQGGEQYF.

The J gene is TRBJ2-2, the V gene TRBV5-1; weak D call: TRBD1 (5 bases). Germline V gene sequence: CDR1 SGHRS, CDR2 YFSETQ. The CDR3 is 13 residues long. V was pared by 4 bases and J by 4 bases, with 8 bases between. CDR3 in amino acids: CASSADSTGELFF. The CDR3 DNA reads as TGCGCCAGCAGCGCCGACAGCACCGGGGAGCTGTTTTTT. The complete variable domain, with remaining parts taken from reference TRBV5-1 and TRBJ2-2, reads KAGVTQTPRYLIKTRGQQVTLSCSPISGHRSVSWYQQTPGQGLQFLFEYFSETQRNKGNFPGRFSGRQFSNSRSEMNVSTLELGDSALYLCASSADSTGELFFGEGSRLTVL.